Below are 7 T cell receptor beta chains sequenced from a single sample in a study of post-analysis software for immune sequencing data. Points from the study as a whole: A few TRBV segments were significantly more frequent in patients than in controls. TRBV5-6, TRBV5-1 and TRBV20-1 were among these segments.

Prepared TCR beta cDNA libraries contained unique molecular identifiers. One entry per CDR3 protein results from TCRdb running MiXCR on the PCR reads. Found here are about 190,000 distinct CDR3 sequences, approximately 28% of them singletons; the top ten hold nearly 3.5%. No antigen is known for these receptors. Sequenced: blood. Receptor source: a girl under 18 with multiple sclerosis.

This clonotype was seen a few times. A junction boundary mismatches the germline segment, possibly from a read error. The chain combines TRBV28 with TRBJ2-7; D ambiguous. This CDR3 spans 13 amino acids. Germline V gene lookup returns CDR1 MDHEN and CDR2 SYDVKM. The CDR3 reads CACSFDPSSEQYF. CDR3 nucleotides: TGTGCCTGCAGTTTTGATCCGTCTTCCGAGCAGTACTTC. The full variable domain, rest sourced from reference TRBV28 and TRBJ2-7, is DVKVTQSSRYLVKRTGEKVFLECVQDMDHENMFWYRQDPGLGLRLIYFSYDVKMKEKGDIPEGYSVSREKKERFSLILESASTNQTSMYLCACSFDPSSEQYFGPGTRLTVT.

The sample holds many counts of this clonotype. This chain uses TRBV4-1 with TRBJ1-5, with D perhaps matching TRBD1 (6 bases). This CDR3 has 16 residues. Trimming pared 1 base from V and 2 bases from J, leaving 12 bases between. Germline V gene lookup returns CDR1 MGHRA and CDR2 YSYEKL. The DNA of the CDR3 is TGCGCCAGCAGCCAAGTGGGAGGACAGCGCAATCAGCCCCAGCATTTT. Protein: CASSQVGGQRNQPQHF.

On this clonotype: One base away lies a much larger clone, so this may be a sequencing read error. This chain joins TRBV24-1 and TRBJ2-4, with 9 nucleotides matching TRBD1. Trimming at V came to 4 bases and at J to 13 bases, leaving 13 bases not matched to a gene. CDR1 is KGHDR and CDR2 is SFDVKD in the germline V gene. The CDR3 has 15 amino acids. CDR3 loop: CATSEPGQGKDEQYF. As DNA, the CDR3 is TGTGCCACCAGTGAACCCGGACAGGGGAAGGATGAGCAGTACTTC.

This clonotype was observed many times. The chain employs TRBV7-9 and TRBJ2-7; 7 nucleotides line up with TRBD1. The length of the CDR3 is 15 residues. Unmatched junction bases numbered 10, after V lost 4 bases and J lost 4 bases. Germline V gives CDR1 SEHNR, CDR2 FQNEAQ (reference sequence). CDR3 bases: TGTGCCAGCAGCTCCGATCCACAGGGGTTATACGAGCAGTACTTC. Protein: CASSSDPQGLYEQYF.

For this clonotype: One junction end disagrees with the germline gene, perhaps due to a read error. The gene calls are TRBV5-1 and TRBJ1-6; no firm D call. The CDR3 covers 16 residues. Germline-derived CDR1 and CDR2 are SGHRS and YFSETQ. As DNA, the CDR3 is TGCGCCAGCAGCCAGGACGTAGGAATTAGGAATTCACCCCCCCACTTT. Its protein product is CASSQDVGIRNSPPHF.

Ten or more counts support this clonotype. This sequence joins TRBV4-1 and TRBJ2-1; 9 nucleotides line up with TRBD2. The CDR3 is made up of 18 amino acids. Germline assignment: CDR1 MGHRA and CDR2 YSYEKL. Germline trimming cut 1 base from V and 4 bases from J; bases unmatched to any gene: 11. Here the CDR3 DNA reads TGCGCCAGCAGCCAAGCGAATCTCGTAGCGGGGGCATACAATGAGCAGTTCTTC. Amino acids: CASSQANLVAGAYNEQFF.

The chain combines TRBV6-1 with TRBJ1-3; the D gene is possibly TRBD1 (6 bases). This CDR3 is 13 amino acids long. V shed 10 bases and J shed 0 bases, with 10 bases lying between them. The germline CDR1 and CDR2 sequences are MNHNS and SASEGT. CDR3: CAIWTDSGNTIYF. In DNA form, the CDR3 reads TGTGCCATCTGGACAGACTCTGGAAACACCATATATTTT.